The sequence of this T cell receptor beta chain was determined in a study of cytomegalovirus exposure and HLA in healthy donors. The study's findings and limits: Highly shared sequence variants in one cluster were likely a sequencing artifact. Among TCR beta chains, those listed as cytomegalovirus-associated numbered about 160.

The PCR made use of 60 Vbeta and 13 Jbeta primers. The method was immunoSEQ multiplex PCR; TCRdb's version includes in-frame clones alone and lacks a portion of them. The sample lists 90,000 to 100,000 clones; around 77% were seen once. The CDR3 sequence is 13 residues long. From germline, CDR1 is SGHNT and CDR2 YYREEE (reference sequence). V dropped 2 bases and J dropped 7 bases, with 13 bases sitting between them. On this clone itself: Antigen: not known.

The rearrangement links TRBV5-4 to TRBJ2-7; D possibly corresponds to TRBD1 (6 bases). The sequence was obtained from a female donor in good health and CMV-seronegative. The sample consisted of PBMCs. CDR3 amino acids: CASSLTGTGEQYF. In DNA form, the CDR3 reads TGTGCCAGCAGCTTAACAGGGACGGGGGAGCAGTACTTC.